This TCR beta chain was recovered during a study of blood T cell repertoires in COVID-19. The wider study: Acute and convalescent COVID-19 specimens originated in the United States, Italy and Spain.

Assay used: immunoSEQ multiplex PCR; TCRdb lists only in-frame clones, some missing. The top ten clones hold around 15% of a sample with about 80,000 clones, around 81% of them seen once. The CDR3 loop spans 16 amino acids. Germline V gene lookup returns CDR1 KGHSH and CDR2 LQKENI. Trimming left V 8 bases short and J 1 base short, with 20 bases between. The chain couples TRBV18 to TRBJ2-5, with a possible D match to TRBD1 (8 bases). This TCR came from a human donor in a cohort sampled during active COVID-19. Sequenced: peripheral blood. CDR3 protein: CASRSSGTGFQETQYF. In DNA form, the CDR3 reads TGTGCCAGCAGGAGCAGCGGGACAGGTTTCCAAGAGACCCAGTACTTC.